Detailed here is one T cell receptor beta chain. Sequencing relied on a cDNA template that was reverse transcribed from extracted RNA. Method: immunoSEQ multiplex PCR; TCRdb's copy keeps in-frame clones and lacks some. Of roughly 150,000 clones detected, roughly 44% appear once; the ten largest clones hold approximately 6.8%. The CDR3 is 15 amino acids. Trimming took 0 bases from V and 4 from J, leaving 12 bases between them. The germline V gene has CDR1 MNHEY and CDR2 SVGAGI. This entry is derived from a study of CD8+ T cells in alopecia areata. This TCR came from a human donor with alopecia areata. The sequenced sample consisted of CD4+ T cells sorted from blood. The rearrangement uses TRBV6-5 and TRBJ1-2, with D possibly being TRBD1 (5 bases). The CDR3 is CASSYSRDGAYGYTF. CDR3 sequence (DNA): TGTGCCAGCAGTTACTCCAGGGACGGGGCCTATGGCTACACCTTC.